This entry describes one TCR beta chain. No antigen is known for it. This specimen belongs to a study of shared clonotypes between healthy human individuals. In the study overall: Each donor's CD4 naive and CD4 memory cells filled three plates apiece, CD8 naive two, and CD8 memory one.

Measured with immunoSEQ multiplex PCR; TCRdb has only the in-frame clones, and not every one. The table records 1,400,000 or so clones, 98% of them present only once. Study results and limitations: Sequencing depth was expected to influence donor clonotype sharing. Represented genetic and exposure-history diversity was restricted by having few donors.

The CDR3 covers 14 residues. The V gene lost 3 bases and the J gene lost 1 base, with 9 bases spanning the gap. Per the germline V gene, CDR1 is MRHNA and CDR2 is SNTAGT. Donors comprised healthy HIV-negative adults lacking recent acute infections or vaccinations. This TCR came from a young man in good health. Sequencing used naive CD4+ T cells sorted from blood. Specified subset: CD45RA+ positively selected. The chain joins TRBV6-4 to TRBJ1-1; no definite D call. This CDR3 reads CASSETMGNTEAFF. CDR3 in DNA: TGTGCCAGCAGTGAAACGATGGGGAACACTGAAGCTTTCTTT.